This TCR beta chain was sequenced for a study of blood T cell repertoires in COVID-19. The CDR3 consists of 18 residues. V was shortened by 1 base and J by 2 bases, with 16 bases between the two germline ends. Germline CDR1 is SGHRS and CDR2 is YFSETQ. Clones were sequenced by immunoSEQ multiplex PCR, and TCRdb holds only the in-frame ones, with some missing. The sample contains 230,000 or so clones, 70% to 90% of which appear only once. The J gene is TRBJ2-6, the V gene TRBV5-1; D possibly corresponds to TRBD1 (7 bases). The sample taken for sequencing was PBMCs or T cells enriched from blood (not recorded which). The TCR originated in a woman in her forties or fifties who had been exposed to COVID-19. The CDR3 DNA sequence: TGCGCCAGCAGCTTGAGTCCAGGGGGGAACACTGGGGCCAACGTCCTGACTTTC. Translated, it gives CASSLSPGGNTGANVLTF. The variable domain in full, completed from reference TRBV5-1 and TRBJ2-6, reads KAGVTQTPRYLIKTRGQQVTLSCSPISGHRSVSWYQQTPGQGLQFLFEYFSETQRNKGNFPGRFSGRQFSNSRSEMNVSTLELGDSALYLCASSLSPGGNTGANVLTFGAGSRLTVL.